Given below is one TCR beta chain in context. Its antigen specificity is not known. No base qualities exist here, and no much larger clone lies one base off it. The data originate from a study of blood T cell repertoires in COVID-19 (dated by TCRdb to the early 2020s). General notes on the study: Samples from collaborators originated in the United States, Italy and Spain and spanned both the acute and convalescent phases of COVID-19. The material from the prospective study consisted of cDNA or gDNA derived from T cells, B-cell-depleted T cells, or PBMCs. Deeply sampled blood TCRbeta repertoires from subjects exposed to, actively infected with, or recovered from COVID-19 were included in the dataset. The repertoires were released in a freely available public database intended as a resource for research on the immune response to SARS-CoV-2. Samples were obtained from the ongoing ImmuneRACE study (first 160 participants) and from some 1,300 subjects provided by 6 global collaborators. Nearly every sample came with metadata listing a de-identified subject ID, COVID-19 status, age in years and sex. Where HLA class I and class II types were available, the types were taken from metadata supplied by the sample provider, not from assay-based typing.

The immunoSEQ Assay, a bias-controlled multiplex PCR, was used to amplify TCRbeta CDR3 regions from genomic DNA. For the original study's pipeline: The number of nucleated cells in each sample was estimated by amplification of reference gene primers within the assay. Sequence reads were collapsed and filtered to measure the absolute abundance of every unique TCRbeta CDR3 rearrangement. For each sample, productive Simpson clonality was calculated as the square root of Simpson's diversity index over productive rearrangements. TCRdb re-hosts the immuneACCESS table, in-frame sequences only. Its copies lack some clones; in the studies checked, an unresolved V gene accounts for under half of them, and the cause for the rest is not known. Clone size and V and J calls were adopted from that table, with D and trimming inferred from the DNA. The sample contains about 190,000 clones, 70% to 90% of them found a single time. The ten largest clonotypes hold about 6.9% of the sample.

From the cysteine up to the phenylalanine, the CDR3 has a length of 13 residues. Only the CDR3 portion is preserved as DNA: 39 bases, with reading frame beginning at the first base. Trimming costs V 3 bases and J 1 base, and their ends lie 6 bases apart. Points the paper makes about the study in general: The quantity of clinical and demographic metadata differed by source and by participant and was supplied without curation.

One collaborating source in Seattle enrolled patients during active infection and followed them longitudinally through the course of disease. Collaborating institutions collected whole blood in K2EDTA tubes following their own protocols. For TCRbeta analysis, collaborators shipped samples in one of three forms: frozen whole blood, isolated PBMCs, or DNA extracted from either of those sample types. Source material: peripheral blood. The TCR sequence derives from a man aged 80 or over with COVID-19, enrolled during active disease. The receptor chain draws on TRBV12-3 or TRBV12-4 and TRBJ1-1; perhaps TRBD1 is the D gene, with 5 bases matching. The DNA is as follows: TGTGCCAGCAGTTTTCAGGGGAACACTGAAGCTTTCTTT. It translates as CASSFQGNTEAFF.